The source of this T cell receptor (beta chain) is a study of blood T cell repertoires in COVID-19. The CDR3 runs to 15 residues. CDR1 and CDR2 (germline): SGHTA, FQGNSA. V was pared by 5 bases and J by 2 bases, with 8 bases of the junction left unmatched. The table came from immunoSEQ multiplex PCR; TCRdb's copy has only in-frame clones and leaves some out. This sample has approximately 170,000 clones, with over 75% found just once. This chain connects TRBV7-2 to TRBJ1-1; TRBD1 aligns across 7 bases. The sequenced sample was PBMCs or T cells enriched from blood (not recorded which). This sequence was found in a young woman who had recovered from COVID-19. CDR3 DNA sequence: TGTGCCAGCAGCGACTGGACAGGACATAACACTGAAGCTTTCTTT. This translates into CASSDWTGHNTEAFF.